These T cell receptor beta chains were read from a single sample in a study of blood T cell repertoires in COVID-19. The method was immunoSEQ multiplex PCR; TCRdb's version includes in-frame clones alone and lacks a portion of them. The sample lists 400,000 to 500,000 clones, about 88% occurring once. The material sequenced was PBMCs or T cells enriched from blood (not recorded which). Receptor source: a woman under 30 who had been exposed to COVID-19. CDR3s include the opening cysteine and the closing phenylalanine or tryptophan. D genes are given only for firm matches. Clone size is stated in some rows and not others, as once, few, many or a class when expanded.

>TRBV7-9|once|TRBD2|TRBJ2-3
TGTGCCAGCAGCCTCCAACTAGCGGGAGTATTGGATACGCAGTATTTT
CASSLQLAGVLDTQYF
>TRBV4-3|NA|NA|TRBJ2-1
TGCGCCAGCAGCCCCCAGATTTGGAATGAGCAGTTCTTC
CASSPQIWNEQFF
>TRBV19|NA|NA|TRBJ1-1
TGTGCCAGTAGTATAGATCCCACAGTCATTGACACTGAAGCTTTCTTT
CASSIDPTVIDTEAFF
>TRBV5-5|NA|TRBD1|TRBJ1-6
TGTGCCAGCAGCTCCGGTCCCGGGACAGGGTATAATTCACCCCTCCACTTT
CASSSGPGTGYNSPLHF
>TRBV19|NA|TRBD1|TRBJ1-4
TGTGCCAGTAGCTCACAGGGGTCTGAAAAACTGTTTTTT
CASSSQGSEKLFF
>TRBV29-1|NA|NA|TRBJ1-1
TGCAGCGTTGATCTGGGTGTGGGCATGACTGAAGCTTTCTTT
CSVDLGVGMTEAFF
>TRBV15|NA|NA|TRBJ2-7
TGTGCCACCAGCAGAGTGCAGGGCTACGAGCAGTACTTC
CATSRVQGYEQYF
>TRBV5-1|NA|NA|TRBJ2-6
TGCGCCAGCAGGGGCAAGGATTCTGGGGCCAACGTCCTGACTTTC
CASRGKDSGANVLTF
>TRBV27|once|TRBD1|TRBJ2-7
TGTGCCAGCAGTGCATACAGGGGGGAAGAGCAGTACTTC
CASSAYRGEEQYF
>TRBV9|NA|TRBD1|TRBJ2-7
TGTGCCAGCAGCGTAGGACCGGACAGGGGTTACGAGCAGTACTTC
CASSVGPDRGYEQYF